This paragraph covers one TCR beta chain sequence. Participant age was about 18 to 89 years, and participants resided in roughly 25 US areas. Donors were grouped by their self-reported clinical history. The data were produced by immunoSEQ multiplex PCR, yet TCRdb's version contains in-frame clones alone and is incomplete. The sample contains 250,000 to 300,000 clones, approximately 90% of which appear only once. This specimen comes from a study of blood T cell repertoires in COVID-19. Germline loops: CDR1 KGHDR, CDR2 SFDVKD. V was clipped by 7 bases and J by 1 base, with 6 bases between them. This CDR3 region has 13 residues.

The specimen was PBMCs or T cells enriched from blood (not recorded which). The sequence was collected from a man between 35 and 55 years old who had recovered from COVID-19. The gene calls are TRBV24-1 and TRBJ2-2; no clear D. The CDR3 is CATRRGNTGELFF. DNA of the CDR3: TGTGCCACCAGAAGAGGGAACACCGGGGAGCTGTTTTTT.